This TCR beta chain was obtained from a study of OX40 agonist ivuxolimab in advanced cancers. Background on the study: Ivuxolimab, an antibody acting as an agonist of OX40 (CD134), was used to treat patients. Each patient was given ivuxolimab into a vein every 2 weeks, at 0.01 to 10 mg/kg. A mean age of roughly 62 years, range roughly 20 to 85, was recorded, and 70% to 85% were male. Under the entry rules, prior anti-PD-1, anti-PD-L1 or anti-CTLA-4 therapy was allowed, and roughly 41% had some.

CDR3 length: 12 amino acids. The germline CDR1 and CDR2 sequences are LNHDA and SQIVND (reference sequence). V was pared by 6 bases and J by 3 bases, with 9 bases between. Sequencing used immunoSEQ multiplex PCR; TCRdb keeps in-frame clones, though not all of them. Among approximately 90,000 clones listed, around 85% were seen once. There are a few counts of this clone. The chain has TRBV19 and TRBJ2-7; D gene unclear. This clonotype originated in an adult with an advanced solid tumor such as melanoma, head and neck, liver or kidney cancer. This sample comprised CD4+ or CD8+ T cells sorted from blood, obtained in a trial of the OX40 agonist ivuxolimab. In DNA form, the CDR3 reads TGTGCCAGTAGGGACGGAGACTACGAGCAGTACTTC. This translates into CASRDGDYEQYF.